The 10 T cell receptor beta chains presented below share a single source sample, sequenced in a study of T cell responses to AZD1222 COVID-19 vaccine. Assay used: immunoSEQ multiplex PCR; TCRdb lists only in-frame clones, some missing. This sample has 95,000 to 150,000 clones, with roughly nine tenths found just once. The sample was peripheral blood, taken on day 0 of AZD1222 vaccination. These receptors were taken from an adult in good health.

The gene calls are TRBV4-1 and TRBJ2-2; 14 nucleotides agree with TRBD2. Germline values: CDR1 MGHRA, CDR2 YSYEKL. The CDR3 extends over 20 amino acids. V lost 4 bases to trimming and J lost 4 bases; unmatched junction nucleotides: 14. The CDR3 nucleotides read TGCGCCAGCAGCCGAAGGGGACTAGCGGGAGAATGGCGAGGCACCGGGGAGCTGTTTTTT. It is translated as CASSRRGLAGEWRGTGELFF.

V usage is TRBV27 and J usage is TRBJ1-5; no definite D call. The CDR3 covers 13 residues. Trimming removed 7 bases from V and 3 bases from J, with 10 bases in between. Germline V gene lookup returns CDR1 MNHEY and CDR2 SMNVEV (reference sequence). CDR3 coding DNA: TGTGCCAGCACCGGGTCGGTCAATCAGCCCCAGCATTTT. It codes for CASTGSVNQPQHF.

This chain joins TRBV2 and TRBJ1-2; D possibly corresponds to TRBD1 (5 bases). The germline V gene encodes CDR1 SNHLY and CDR2 FYNNEI. Trimming left V 5 bases short and J 0 bases short, with 19 bases between. The CDR3 extends over 17 amino acids. The CDR3 is CASSPTFVRGTNYGYTF. The CDR3 bases are TGTGCCAGCAGTCCGACCTTCGTAAGGGGAACTAACTATGGCTACACCTTC.

This clone was picked up one time. J is TRBJ1-1 and V is TRBV28; D uncertain. V was trimmed by 3 bases and J by 1 base, leaving 12 bases between them. The V gene's germline CDR1 is MDHEN and CDR2 SYDVKM. The CDR3 spans 15 residues. The CDR3 nucleotides are TGTGCCAGCAGTTTCGGGTGGAGAAGGAACACTGAAGCTTTCTTT. This sequence encodes CASSFGWRRNTEAFF.

This chain links TRBV19 with TRBJ1-1; D gene ambiguous. The CDR3 totals 12 residues. V shed 5 bases and J shed 6 bases, with 10 bases lying between them. The germline CDR1 and CDR2 sequences are LNHDA and SQIVND (reference sequence). Here the CDR3 reads CASSPLGPEAFF. CDR3 in DNA: TGTGCCAGTAGTCCCTTAGGCCCTGAAGCTTTCTTT.

The chain recombines TRBV7-7 with TRBJ1-2; 7 nucleotides agree with TRBD1. CDR3 length equals 22 residues. Germline V gives CDR1 SSHAT, CDR2 FNYEAQ (reference sequence). V dropped 0 bases and J dropped 2; count of bases not matched to a gene: 24. The CDR3 loop is CASSLARTKQGRPYLENYGYTF. For the CDR3, the DNA is TGTGCCAGCAGCTTAGCCCGAACGAAACAGGGGCGACCCTACCTAGAGAACTATGGCTACACCTTC.

The chain joins TRBV7-3 to TRBJ1-3, with D possibly being TRBD1 (6 bases). Germline V lookup: CDR1 SGHTA, CDR2 FQGTGA. The ends were cut back, 2 bases at V and 8 bases at J, with 10 bases in the middle. There are 13 residues in the CDR3. CDR3 sequence (DNA): TGTGCCAGCAGCTTACGAGGGGGGCACACCATATATTTT. It is translated as CASSLRGGHTIYF.

The chain has TRBV29-1 and TRBJ1-4; no clear D. V lost 7 bases and J 4 bases, leaving 10 bases between the germline ends. Germline loops: CDR1 SQVTM, CDR2 ANQGSEA. The CDR3 is 12 amino acids. CDR3 bases: TGCAGCGCCCGAAGACATAATGAAAAACTGTTTTTT. Translation: CSARRHNEKLFF.

V gene TRBV9 combines with J gene TRBJ1-3, with 7 bases lining up with TRBD1. Germline-derived CDR1 and CDR2 are SGDLS and YYNGEE. The V segment lost 3 bases and the J segment 4 bases; nucleotides outside the gene matches: 4. The CDR3 spans 14 residues. The CDR3 sequence is CASSEGADGNTIYF. CDR3 in DNA: TGTGCCAGCAGCGAGGGGGCGGACGGAAACACCATATATTTT.

The genes are TRBV28 and TRBJ1-1; D possibly corresponds to TRBD1 (6 bases). The CDR3 is 14 amino acids. Trimming left V 5 bases short and J 6 bases short, with 16 bases between. Germline CDR1 MDHEN, CDR2 SYDVKM. CDR3: CASSPSGVRPEAFF. DNA for the CDR3: TGTGCCAGCAGTCCCTCAGGGGTGAGGCCTGAAGCTTTCTTT.